The sequence of this T cell receptor (beta chain) was determined in a study of T cell repertoires in cytomegalovirus infection. Study summary: Matching HLA type and CMV infection were both indicated by public TCR beta signatures.

Overall study results and limits: The cumulative frequency of public TCR beta families identified carriers of CMV plus the relevant HLA. HLA-C-restricted CMV clonotypes gave the most frequent clonotype in two of eight donors.

CDR3 length: 15 amino acids. Germline V gives CDR1 ENHRY, CDR2 SYGVKD. Trimming took 8 bases from V and 5 from J; bases not matched to a gene: 12. TCRdb independently ran MiXCR on the reads; one entry per CDR3 protein. The sample carries about 740,000 distinct CDR3 sequences, roughly 36% recorded once. To note about this clonotype: Antigen unknown.

This chain joins TRBV10-3 and TRBJ2-1, with 7 bases aligning to TRBD2. This receptor was taken from a human donor in good health (CMV status not recorded). Some clones in this sample may be carry-over from other donors' samples. Sequenced input: PBMCs. CDR3 nucleotides: TGTGCCATCCGAGCGGGGACCACTTCCAACAATGAGCAGTTCTTC. This translates into CAIRAGTTSNNEQFF.